This entry concerns a single T cell receptor (beta chain). Its specificity is not known. CD8 cells classed as naive were CD45RO-negative and positively selected for CCR7, excluding terminally differentiated effector memory CD45RA+ cells. The data derive from a study of shared clonotypes between healthy human individuals. Study conclusions and caveats: Relative to their counterparts shared across all four donors, non-shared clonotypes exhibited diminished generation probabilities. A small donor pool kept down the genetic and exposure-history diversity that was represented.

Sequencing was performed with immunoSEQ multiplex PCR; in TCRdb, only in-frame clones are kept and a portion is missing. The table shows about 610,000 clones, with 95% to 97% occurring only once. From germline, CDR1 is SQVTM and CDR2 ANQGSEA. The CDR3 totals 13 residues. V lost 7 bases and J 7 bases, leaving 19 bases between the germline ends. The sequencing sample was made of naive CD8+ T cells sorted from blood. The chain combines TRBV29-1 with TRBJ1-2, with D tentatively TRBD1 (6 bases). This receptor was obtained from a woman aged 25 to 39 in good health. The CDR3 reads CSAEQGMGSGYTF. CDR3 sequence (DNA): TGCAGCGCCGAACAGGGTATGGGAAGTGGCTACACCTTC.